This passage covers 31 T cell receptor beta chains from one sample sequenced in a study of human T cells and chemical hapten exposure. TCRdb ran MiXCR on the RACE reads and lists one entry per CDR3 protein. The sample holds about 200,000 distinct CDR3 sequences, around 25% seen once. Time point described: patch test 3, about 24 weeks after DPC sensitization. Treatment: therapeutic diphenylcyclopropenone sensitization with weekly scalp DPC. Sequences were derived from whole blood, sampled in connection with sensitization to the hapten diphenylcyclopropenone (DPC). These TCRs come from a woman between 40 and 55 years old with alopecia areata. Some clones in this sample may be carry-over from other donors' samples.

This rearrangement joins TRBV6-5 to TRBJ2-1; 8 nucleotides agree with TRBD1. CDR3 length: 18 amino acids. Looked up from germline, CDR1 is MNHEY and CDR2 is SVGAGI. After removal of 5 bases from V and 6 bases from J, the junction contained 18 bases not matched to a gene. The CDR3 loop reads CASSQSGGARIRGNEQFF. In nucleotides, the CDR3 is TGTGCCAGCAGTCAGTCAGGGGGCGCCCGAATCAGGGGCAATGAGCAGTTCTTC.

Many counts were recorded for this clonotype. The chain links TRBV28 to TRBJ1-2, with TRBD1 matching over 12 bases. The CDR3 spans 16 residues. V gave up 6 bases and J gave up 4 bases; unmatched junction bases: 9. Germline CDR1 MDHEN, CDR2 SYDVKM. The CDR3 nucleotides read TGTGCCAGCAGGACCGGGACAGGGGGCCTCCTCTATGGCTACACCTTC. As protein: CASRTGTGGLLYGYTF.

The chain uses TRBV7-6 and TRBJ2-2, with D unclear. There are 16 residues in the CDR3. V was cut by 4 bases and J by 2 bases, with 14 bases left in between. Per germline, CDR1 SGHVS and CDR2 FNYEAQ. As DNA, the CDR3 is TGTGCCAGCAGCTCCCTCGACGGCGCAAACACCGGGGAGCTGTTTTTT. Its protein product is CASSSLDGANTGELFF.

This clonotype occurred a few times. J is TRBJ1-5 and V is TRBV4-1; a possible D gene is TRBD1 (5 bases). The CDR3 is 17 residues long. Looked up from germline, CDR1 is MGHRA and CDR2 is YSYEKL. V was trimmed by 1 base and J by 7 bases, leaving 20 bases between them. The CDR3 nucleotides read TGCGCCAGCAGCCAAGGTAGACAGCGTACTAGCAGGCAGCCCCAGCATTTT. Translated: CASSQGRQRTSRQPQHF.

This clonotype occurred a few times. The chain couples TRBV18 to TRBJ2-7; 12 nucleotides match TRBD1. CDR3 length equals 17 residues. Unmatched junction bases numbered 7, after V lost 2 bases and J lost 2 bases. Germline V gene sequence: CDR1 KGHSH, CDR2 LQKENI. CDR3 DNA: TGTGCCAGCTCACCAGTGGGACAGGGGGCAAGTCCCTACGAGCAGTACTTC. Protein sequence: CASSPVGQGASPYEQYF.

The chain recombines TRBV28 with TRBJ1-2; D gene unclear. This CDR3 has 10 residues. The V gene's germline CDR1 is MDHEN and CDR2 SYDVKM. The V end was cut by 11 bases, the J end by 1 base, with 5 bases between. CDR3 protein: CAVFNYGYTF. CDR3 nucleotide sequence: TGTGCCGTTTTTAACTATGGCTACACCTTC.

This clonotype was picked up a small number of times. The V gene is TRBV6-2 or TRBV6-3, the J gene TRBJ1-1; the D gene is possibly TRBD1 (6 bases). Germline values: CDR1 MNHEY, CDR2 SVGEGT. Trimming took off 4 bases at V and 8 bases at J, with 14 bases between the two ends. The CDR3 consists of 13 residues. Here the CDR3 reads CASSFQGYGEAFF. The CDR3 DNA reads TGTGCCAGCAGTTTCCAGGGGTACGGCGAAGCTTTCTTT.

V usage is TRBV6-5 and J usage is TRBJ1-1; D remains ambiguous. Germline CDR1 is MNHEY and CDR2 is SVGAGI. Trimming shortened V by 8 bases and J by 0 bases, and 10 bases separated the two germline ends. The CDR3 has 13 residues. The CDR3 loop is CASWASLNTEAFF. As DNA, the CDR3 is TGTGCCAGCTGGGCAAGTCTGAACACTGAAGCTTTCTTT.

This clonotype was observed a few times. J is TRBJ2-1 and V is TRBV7-2, with TRBD2 identical over 10 bases. Germline CDR1 is SGHTA and CDR2 is FQGNSA. V lost 3 bases, J lost 5 bases, and 4 bases stayed unmatched. CDR3 length equals 15 residues. CDR3 bases: TGTGCCAGCAGCTTGGAACTAGCGGGACACAATGAGCAGTTCTTC. This translates into CASSLELAGHNEQFF.

The chain employs TRBV28 and TRBJ2-3; 9 nucleotides line up with TRBD1. V was pared by 5 bases and J by 4 bases, with 7 bases of the junction left unmatched. This CDR3 has 15 residues. From germline, CDR1 is MDHEN and CDR2 SYDVKM. CDR3 amino acids: CASSTQGAPPDTQYF. CDR3 nucleotides: TGTGCCAGCAGTACACAGGGGGCGCCCCCAGATACGCAGTATTTT.

The chain employs TRBV4-3 and TRBJ2-2, with 7 bases that match TRBD2. Germline loops: CDR1 LGHNA, CDR2 YSLEER. The CDR3 is made up of 16 amino acids. J was trimmed by 4 bases and V by 4 bases; bases with no gene match: 9. The CDR3 region is CASSPGATSFTGELFF. CDR3 nucleotides: TGCGCCAGCAGCCCCGGCGCGACTAGCTTCACCGGGGAGCTGTTTTTT.

The V call is TRBV6-6, the J call TRBJ1-2; 10 nucleotides line up with TRBD1. The CDR3 spans 12 residues. The junction had 5 bases not matched to a gene; V was cut back by 5 bases and J by 11 bases. Germline V lookup: CDR1 MNHNY, CDR2 SVGAGI (reference sequence). The CDR3 DNA reads TGTGCCAGCAGTCAGGACAGGGGGAAATACACCTTC. Protein product: CASSQDRGKYTF.

The rearrangement uses TRBV5-6 and TRBJ1-5, with D perhaps matching TRBD1 (6 bases). The CDR3 length is 17 residues. Trimming shortened V by 1 base and J by 1 base, and 15 bases separated the two germline ends. Germline values: CDR1 SGHDT, CDR2 YYEEEE. CDR3 bases: TGTGCCAGCAGCTTGTCTGGGGGGGCGCGGAGCAATCAGCCCCAGCATTTT. This translates into CASSLSGGARSNQPQHF.

The chain carries TRBV28 and TRBJ1-4; D uncertain. CDR3 length: 14 residues. Germline loops: CDR1 MDHEN, CDR2 SYDVKM. V was shortened by 4 bases and J by 7 bases, with 13 bases between the two germline ends. Here the CDR3 DNA reads TGTGCCAGCAGTTCCGGGCAGGAAGCTGAAAAACTGTTTTTT. Protein product: CASSSGQEAEKLFF.

V is TRBV6-4 and J is TRBJ2-7; D might be TRBD2 (6 bases). The CDR3 is 16 amino acids. With 3 bases removed from V and 1 base from J, the gap between germline ends came to 16 bases. CDR1 and CDR2 from the germline V gene are MRHNA and SNTAGT. CDR3 loop: CASSETISGGSYEQYF. In DNA form, the CDR3 reads TGTGCCAGCAGTGAAACTATTAGCGGCGGGTCCTACGAGCAGTACTTC.

This chain joins TRBV6-5 and TRBJ2-3; no clear D. The CDR3 has 14 residues. The germline V and J ends were trimmed by 7 bases and 6 bases, with 17 bases remaining between them. Per the germline V gene, CDR1 is MNHEY and CDR2 is SVGAGI. For the CDR3, the DNA is TGTGCCAGCACCTCCGCCGGTTATGTCGATACGCAGTATTTT. Translated, it gives CASTSAGYVDTQYF.

The chain is built from TRBV3-1 and TRBJ2-4; D is possibly TRBD1 or TRBD2 (5 bases each). The germline V and J ends were trimmed by 2 bases and 6 bases, with 14 bases remaining between them. This CDR3 comprises 15 residues. Germline V gene lookup returns CDR1 LGHDT and CDR2 YNNKEL (reference sequence). This CDR3 is CASSQKRDGGNIQYF. DNA for the CDR3: TGTGCCAGCAGCCAAAAACGGGACGGCGGAAACATTCAGTACTTC.

This clonotype occurred a few times. The chain combines TRBV7-2 with TRBJ2-1; the match to TRBD2 covers 7 bases. Germline V lookup: CDR1 SGHTA, CDR2 FQGNSA. The CDR3 extends over 17 amino acids. V shed 7 bases and J 4 bases; nucleotides not matched to a gene: 16. CDR3 DNA sequence: TGTGCCAGCACCCGCGGCTCGGCTAGCGGACTTTACAATGAGCAGTTCTTC. Its translation is CASTRGSASGLYNEQFF. The variable domain in full, completed from reference TRBV7-2 and TRBJ2-1, reads GAGVSQSPSNKVTEKGKDVELRCDPISGHTALYWYRQSLGQGLEFLIYFQGNSAPDKSGLPSDRFSAERTGGSVSTLTIQRTQQEDSAVYLCASTRGSASGLYNEQFFGPGTRLTVL.

The chain joins TRBV5-1 to TRBJ2-7; D tentatively fits TRBD1 or TRBD2 (5 bases each). With 0 bases removed from V and 1 base from J, the gap between germline ends came to 8 bases. Germline V gene sequence: CDR1 SGHRS, CDR2 YFSETQ. CDR3 length equals 14 residues. The CDR3 spells CASSLGDRSYEQYF. CDR3 nucleotides: TGCGCCAGCAGCTTGGGGGACCGGTCCTACGAGCAGTACTTC.

The chain employs TRBV12-3 or TRBV12-4 and TRBJ1-4; TRBD1 is a possible D gene (5 bases). The CDR3 consists of 12 residues. V was cut by 6 bases and J by 8 bases, with 10 bases left in between. The CDR3 DNA sequence: TGTGCCAGCAGGGTACAGGAGGAAAAACTGTTTTTT. Its protein is CASRVQEEKLFF.

In this sample, this clonotype turned up a few times. CDR3 region: CASSLWGGIAGEDTQYF. CDR3 DNA: TGTGCCAGCAGCTTGTGGGGGGGTATAGCGGGAGAGGATACGCAGTATTTT. The chain joins TRBV5-6 to TRBJ2-3, with 9 positions matching TRBD2. The germline V gene encodes CDR1 SGHDT and CDR2 YYEEEE. The CDR3 spans 17 residues. The V segment lost 1 base and the J segment 6 bases; nucleotides outside the gene matches: 12.

In regard to this clonotype: At one end, the junction sequence differs from germline, possibly due to a read error. The chain combines TRBV7-8 with TRBJ2-1; TRBD2 agrees at 15 bases. CDR1 is SGHVS, CDR2 FQNEAQ, per germline. This CDR3 comprises 17 residues. The CDR3 sequence: CASSLTGTSGRYTEQFF. Here the CDR3 DNA reads TGTGCCAGCAGCTTAACCGGGACTAGCGGGAGGTACACTGAGCAGTTCTTC.

The chain joins TRBV27 to TRBJ2-3; 10 bases agree with TRBD2. The CDR3 contains 18 residues. CDR1 is MNHEY and CDR2 is SMNVEV in the germline V gene (reference sequence). After removal of 5 bases from V and 3 bases from J, the junction contained 14 bases not matched to a gene. The CDR3 nucleotides read TGTGCCAGCAGTCCAGGACTAGCGGCCTCTTGGAGTACAGATACGCAGTATTTT. It codes for CASSPGLAASWSTDTQYF.

This clonotype came up a few times. The rearrangement links TRBV28 to TRBJ1-5; no clear D gene. The CDR3 covers 15 residues. CDR1 MDHEN and CDR2 SYDVKM come from the germline V gene. V shed 5 bases and J shed 2 bases, with 13 bases lying between them. CDR3: CASSPTLGGNQPQHF. The CDR3 region has the DNA TGTGCCAGCAGTCCTACCCTCGGGGGCAATCAGCCCCAGCATTTT. Together with reference TRBV28 and TRBJ1-5, the CDR3 gives the full variable domain: DVKVTQSSRYLVKRTGEKVFLECVQDMDHENMFWYRQDPGLGLRLIYFSYDVKMKEKGDIPEGYSVSREKKERFSLILESASTNQTSMYLCASSPTLGGNQPQHFGDGTRLSIL.

The table lists this clonotype with a few counts. The rearrangement links TRBV9 to TRBJ2-3, with unresolved D. Germline V lookup: CDR1 SGDLS, CDR2 YYNGEE. The CDR3 is 14 residues long. Deletions cut 0 bases from V and 0 bases from J, with 5 bases between. The CDR3 DNA reads TGTGCCAGCAGCGTAGCTACTAGCACAGATACGCAGTATTTT. Protein sequence: CASSVATSTDTQYF.

This clonotype turned up a few times. The gene calls are TRBV4-3 and TRBJ1-2, with D possibly being TRBD1 (6 bases). In germline, CDR1 is LGHNA, CDR2 YSLEER. V dropped 1 base and J dropped 11 bases, with 20 bases sitting between them. This CDR3 region has 15 residues. CDR3 residues: CASSQGVGSGAPYTF. DNA for the CDR3: TGCGCCAGCAGCCAAGGGGTCGGGTCAGGGGCACCTTACACCTTC.

The chain links TRBV9 to TRBJ2-7; no reliable D call. V was trimmed by 0 bases and J by 6 bases, leaving 10 bases between them. The germline V gene has CDR1 SGDLS and CDR2 YYNGEE. The CDR3 contains 13 residues. As DNA, the CDR3 is TGTGCCAGCAGCGTAGCTCCCCAGTCCGAGCAGTACTTC. It translates to CASSVAPQSEQYF.

The rearrangement uses TRBV5-1 and TRBJ2-5; the D is unclear. V gave up 6 bases and J gave up 2 bases, with 5 bases separating them. The CDR3 covers 11 residues. Germline CDR1 reads SGHRS; CDR2 reads YFSETQ. The CDR3 here is CASKEQETQYF. CDR3 DNA sequence: TGCGCCAGCAAAGAGCAAGAGACCCAGTACTTC.

V gene TRBV20-1 combines with J gene TRBJ2-3, with 9 bases fitting TRBD2. The germline V gene has CDR1 DFQATT and CDR2 SNEGSKA (reference sequence). The ends lost 3 bases at V and 2 bases at J; junction bases unmatched: 9. The CDR3 is 16 amino acids. DNA for the CDR3: TGCAGTGCTAGTCGTAATAGCGGGAGTTTCACAGATACGCAGTATTTT. This codes for CSASRNSGSFTDTQYF.

This chain links TRBV7-9 with TRBJ1-1; D is perhaps TRBD1 (5 bases). Trimming took off 1 base at V and 8 bases at J, with 11 bases between the two ends. Germline-derived CDR1 and CDR2 are SEHNR and FQNEAQ (reference sequence). The CDR3 loop spans 13 amino acids. The CDR3, as DNA: TGTGCCAGCAGCTTAGAGACGCAGGGAGAAGCTTTCTTT. The encoded protein is CASSLETQGEAFF.

In its sample, this clonotype was seen a few times. The V call is TRBV29-1, the J call TRBJ2-1; 7 bases line up with TRBD2. V trimming: 3 bases; J trimming: 0 bases; junction bases outside the gene matches: 2. This CDR3 has 14 residues. From germline, CDR1 is SQVTM and CDR2 ANQGSEA. This CDR3 reads CSVDLAASYNEQFF. Here the CDR3 DNA reads TGCAGCGTTGACCTAGCGGCCTCCTACAATGAGCAGTTCTTC.